The 14 T cell receptor beta chains below were found in one sample sequenced in a study of T cell repertoires in ileal Crohn's disease. Regarding time point: neoterminal ileum biopsy at postoperative endoscopy, about 6 months after surgery. The protocol was immunoSEQ multiplex PCR, while the TCRdb copy is restricted to in-frame clones and leaves out a portion. The sample has about 2,400 clones, about four fifths seen once. The sequenced sample consisted of ileal tissue. Receptors originate from an adult with Crohn's disease.

This chain uses TRBV30 with TRBJ2-2, with TRBD2 matching 10 bases. CDR1 is GTSNPN and CDR2 is SVGIG in the germline V gene (reference sequence). The CDR3 is made up of 14 amino acids. V lost 1 base and J lost 9; bases outside the gene matches: 5. The CDR3 reads CAWSEAGGVWELFF. The CDR3 nucleotides read TGTGCCTGGAGTGAAGCGGGAGGGGTCTGGGAGCTGTTTTTT. The full variable domain, with the rest looked up from reference TRBV30 and TRBJ2-2, is SQTIHQWPATLVQPVGSPLSLECTVEGTSNPNLYWYRQAAGRGLQLLFYSVGIGQISSEVPQNLSASRPQDRQFILSSKKLLLSDSGFYLCAWSEAGGVWELFFGEGSRLTVL.

This clone has a single count. The chain links TRBV7-9 to TRBJ2-7; 9 nucleotides align to TRBD2. This CDR3 contains 13 residues. J was trimmed by 4 bases and V by 5 bases; bases with no gene match: 3. Germline V gene data show CDR1 as SEHNR and CDR2 as FQNEAQ (reference sequence). The CDR3 DNA sequence: TGTGCCAGCAGCCAAAGCGGGGGGTACGAGCAGTACTTC. Amino acids: CASSQSGGYEQYF. The entire variable domain, with the rest obtained from reference TRBV7-9 and TRBJ2-7, is as follows: DTGVSQNPRHKITKRGQNVTFRCDPISEHNRLYWYRQTLGQGPEFLTYFQNEAQLEKSRLLSDRFSAERPKGSFSTLEIQRTEQGDSAMYLCASSQSGGYEQYFGPGTRLTVT.

This chain links TRBV11-2 with TRBJ2-5; a weak D match, TRBD2 (6 bases). This CDR3 comprises 14 residues. Germline V gene lookup returns CDR1 SGHAT and CDR2 FQNNGV. Trimming removed 3 bases from V and 5 bases from J, with 13 bases in between. CDR3 region: CASSLDHGGETQYF. CDR3 nucleotide sequence: TGTGCCAGCAGCTTGGACCATGGGGGGGAGACCCAGTACTTC.

The rearrangement joins TRBV18 to TRBJ1-1, with 7 bases matching TRBD1. CDR1 is KGHSH, CDR2 LQKENI, per germline. Trimming cost V 9 bases and J 0 bases; bases outside gene matches: 7. The CDR3 is 14 residues long. CDR3 bases: TGTGCCAGTTCAAGACAGGGAATGAACACTGAAGCTTTCTTT. This gives the protein CASSRQGMNTEAFF.

J is TRBJ2-7 and V is TRBV2, with no clear D. Germline assignment: CDR1 SNHLY and CDR2 FYNNEI. Deletions cut 1 base from V and 4 bases from J, with 8 bases between. The CDR3 sequence is 13 residues long. The CDR3, as DNA: TGTGCCAGCAGTGAAGACGGAGCGTACGAGCAGTACTTC. Its translation is CASSEDGAYEQYF. The whole variable domain, remainder taken from reference TRBV2 and TRBJ2-7, is EPEVTQTPSHQVTQMGQEVILRCVPISNHLYFYWYRQILGQKVEFLVSFYNNEISEKSEIFDDQFSVERPDGSNFTLKIRSTKLEDSAMYFCASSEDGAYEQYFGPGTRLTVT.

V and J are TRBV30 and TRBJ2-3; TRBD2 aligns across 7 bases. The V and J ends lost 0 bases and 5 bases, in that order; junction bases with no gene match: 8. CDR3 length equals 15 residues. Germline V gene lookup returns CDR1 GTSNPN and CDR2 SVGIG (reference sequence). As DNA, the CDR3 is TGTGCCTGGAGTGTACAGGCGGGAGAAGGAGATACGCAGTATTTT. This encodes CAWSVQAGEGDTQYF.

The CDR3 DNA reads as TGTGCCAGCAGTGATAGACTAGCCGGGGAGACCCAGTACTTC. Translation gives CASSDRLAGETQYF. V is TRBV25-1 and J is TRBJ2-5, with 7 bases that match TRBD2. The length of the CDR3 is 14 residues. The trim removed 3 bases at V and 5 bases at J, leaving 6 bases unmatched. CDR1 is MGHDK, CDR2 SYGVNS, per germline.

The gene calls are TRBV19 and TRBJ2-7, with D unclear. The V and J ends lost 1 base and 0 bases respectively, with 13 bases between them. Germline V gene sequence: CDR1 LNHDA, CDR2 SQIVND (reference sequence). This CDR3 has 16 residues. CDR3 protein: CASSIADTVSSYEQYF. In nucleotides, the CDR3 is TGTGCCAGTAGTATAGCTGACACCGTGAGCTCCTACGAGCAGTACTTC.

This clone turned up a few times. The rearrangement joins TRBV7-2 to TRBJ2-7, with 9 nucleotides matching TRBD2. CDR3 length: 16 amino acids. Trimming removed 1 base from V and 0 bases from J; junction bases left unmatched: 4. Germline V lookup: CDR1 SGHTA, CDR2 FQGNSA. CDR3 sequence: CASSLGLAGTSYEQYF. The DNA of the CDR3 is TGTGCCAGCAGCTTAGGCCTAGCGGGAACCTCCTACGAGCAGTACTTC.

CDR3 bases: TGTGCCAGTAGTAATAACCCCTTTCTAGGGGGAACAGATACGCAGTATTTT. This encodes CASSNNPFLGGTDTQYF. V usage is TRBV19 and J usage is TRBJ2-3; tentatively, D is TRBD1 (6 bases). Trimming stripped 4 bases from V and 3 bases from J, with 20 bases between. Germline V gene sequence: CDR1 LNHDA, CDR2 SQIVND (reference sequence). This CDR3 is 17 amino acids long.

The CDR3 bases are TGCGCCAGCAGCGAAACAGCCTCGAACACTGAAGCTTTCTTT. Its protein is CASSETASNTEAFF. The J gene is TRBJ1-1, the V gene TRBV5-1; D remains unclear. The CDR3 covers 14 residues. CDR1 SGHRS and CDR2 YFSETQ come from the germline V gene. V was trimmed by 4 bases and J by 1 base, leaving 11 bases between them. Full variable domain (outside the CDR3, taken from reference TRBV5-1 and TRBJ1-1): KAGVTQTPRYLIKTRGQQVTLSCSPISGHRSVSWYQQTPGQGLQFLFEYFSETQRNKGNFPGRFSGRQFSNSRSEMNVSTLELGDSALYLCASSETASNTEAFFGQGTRLTVV.

The rearrangement links TRBV7-8 to TRBJ1-1, with 7 positions matching TRBD1. V lost 4 bases and J lost 0; bases outside the gene matches: 8. The CDR3 totals 16 residues. Germline V gives CDR1 SGHVS, CDR2 FQNEAQ. CDR3 loop: CASSSLPTGMNTEAFF. CDR3 coding DNA: TGTGCCAGCAGCTCCCTCCCGACAGGGATGAACACTGAAGCTTTCTTT.

This clone has a handful of counts. The CDR3, as DNA: TGTGCCAGCAGCTTGGAAGGGGGACACTACGAGCAGTACTTC. Translated: CASSLEGGHYEQYF. V usage is TRBV5-4 and J usage is TRBJ2-7; the D gene is possibly TRBD1 (6 bases). CDR3 size: 14 residues. V lost 0 bases to trimming and J lost 3 bases, with 10 bases between them. Germline loops: CDR1 SGHNT, CDR2 YYREEE (reference sequence).

The chain carries TRBV4-1 and TRBJ2-5; 12 nucleotides match TRBD2. This CDR3 region has 16 residues. The germline V gene encodes CDR1 MGHRA and CDR2 YSYEKL. V gave up 4 bases and J gave up 5 bases; unmatched junction bases: 8. In DNA form, the CDR3 reads TGCGCCAGCAGCCCTAGCGGGAGGGCCTATGGGGAGACCCAGTACTTC. The encoded protein is CASSPSGRAYGETQYF.